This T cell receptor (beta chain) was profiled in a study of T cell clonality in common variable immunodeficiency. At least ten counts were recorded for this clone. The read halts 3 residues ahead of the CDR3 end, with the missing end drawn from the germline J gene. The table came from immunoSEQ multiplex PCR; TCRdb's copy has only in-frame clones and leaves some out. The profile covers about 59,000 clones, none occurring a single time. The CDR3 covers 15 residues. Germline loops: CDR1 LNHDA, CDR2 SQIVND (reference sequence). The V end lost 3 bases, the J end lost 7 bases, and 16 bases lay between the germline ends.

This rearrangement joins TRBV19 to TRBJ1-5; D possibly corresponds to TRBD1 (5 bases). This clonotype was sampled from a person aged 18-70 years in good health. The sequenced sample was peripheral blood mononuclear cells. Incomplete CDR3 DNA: TGTGCCAGTAGTATTAGTAGGGGCGAGCGCCAGCCC. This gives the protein CASSISRGERQP. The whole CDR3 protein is CASSISRGERQPQHF.